This TCR beta chain emerged from a study of blood T cell repertoires in COVID-19. Study-level background: Both acute and convalescent COVID-19 samples were obtained from the United States, Italy and Spain. From T cells, B-cell-depleted T cells, or PBMCs came the material, which was cDNA or gDNA.

In the authors' workflow: Estimated nucleated cell counts came from reference gene primer amplification. The assay was immunoSEQ multiplex PCR, and TCRdb's table has in-frame clones only and misses some. Clonal size and the V and J genes are those of that table, whereas D and trimming came from the DNA. The repertoire has approximately 68,000 clones, approximately 85% of them found once; the top ten carry roughly 35%. CDR1 SGHTA and CDR2 FQGNSA come from the germline V gene. V was pared by 3 bases and J by 5 bases, with 8 bases between. CDR3 length equals 13 residues. Sequencing used peripheral blood. This sequence joins TRBV7-2 and TRBJ1-5; a possible D gene is TRBD1 (6 bases). This clonotype was obtained from a woman at least 80 years old with active or convalescent COVID-19. The CDR3 spells CASSFKGDQPQHF. The DNA of the CDR3 is TGTGCCAGCAGCTTTAAGGGGGATCAGCCCCAGCATTTT. The whole variable domain, filled in from reference TRBV7-2 and TRBJ1-5, reads GAGVSQSPSNKVTEKGKDVELRCDPISGHTALYWYRQSLGQGLEFLIYFQGNSAPDKSGLPSDRFSAERTGGSVSTLTIQRTQQEDSAVYLCASSFKGDQPQHFGDGTRLSIL.